This T cell receptor (beta chain) derives from a study of blood T cell repertoires in COVID-19. CDR1 is MNHNS, CDR2 SASEGT, per germline. The CDR3 extends over 16 amino acids. V was trimmed by 2 bases and J by 0 bases, leaving 11 bases between them. Here immunoSEQ multiplex PCR was the method, and the copy in TCRdb shows in-frame clones only, minus some. The sample contains 60,000 to 75,000 clones, roughly 87% of which appear only once. The J gene is TRBJ1-5, the V gene TRBV6-1; D remains unclear. The clonotype originates from a woman in her forties or fifties with COVID-19, enrolled during active disease. The sample taken for sequencing was peripheral blood. The CDR3 sequence: CASSERSRYSNQPQHF. The CDR3 DNA is TGTGCCAGCAGTGAACGGAGCAGATATAGCAATCAGCCCCAGCATTTT.